A single sample gave rise to the 30 T cell receptor beta chains below, sequenced in a study of blood T cell repertoires in COVID-19. Clones were read by immunoSEQ multiplex PCR, and TCRdb kept only the in-frame ones, dropping some. The table has 140,000 to 150,000 clones, roughly three quarters seen once; the top ten hold 1.5% to 2.5%. Input material: peripheral blood. These receptors originate from a woman aged 55-70 years with acute or convalescent COVID-19.

The chain recombines TRBV5-4 with TRBJ2-7, with unresolved D. The CDR3 is made up of 14 amino acids. Germline loops: CDR1 SGHNT, CDR2 YYREEE (reference sequence). With 4 bases removed from V and 0 bases from J, the gap between germline ends came to 11 bases. The CDR3 loop is CASSPQVSSYEQYF. The CDR3 bases are TGTGCCAGCAGCCCCCAGGTCTCCTCCTACGAGCAGTACTTC.

This chain joins TRBV4-1 and TRBJ1-6, with a tentative D call TRBD1 (6 bases). Looked up from germline, CDR1 is MGHRA and CDR2 is YSYEKL. Trimming took 1 base from V and 6 from J, leaving 7 bases between them. This CDR3 spans 14 amino acids. The CDR3 region is CASSQVQGNSPLHF. The CDR3 nucleotides are TGCGCCAGCAGCCAAGTACAGGGTAATTCACCCCTCCACTTT.

This clone has only one observation. The rearrangement uses TRBV27 and TRBJ1-1, with D perhaps matching TRBD1 (5 bases). The CDR3 is 15 residues long. The V end lost 7 bases, the J end lost 3 bases, and 18 bases lay between the germline ends. Germline values: CDR1 MNHEY, CDR2 SMNVEV (reference sequence). CDR3 residues: CASTRDWGRDTEAFF. The CDR3 nucleotides are TGTGCCAGCACCCGGGACTGGGGCCGAGACACTGAAGCTTTCTTT.

The chain uses TRBV18 and TRBJ1-6; TRBD1 matches at 8 bases. CDR3 size: 13 residues. Per the germline V gene, CDR1 is KGHSH and CDR2 is LQKENI. Losses at the gene ends were 3 bases for V and 8 bases for J; bases not matched to a gene: 0. The CDR3 nucleotides are TGTGCCAGCTCACCGACAGGGGATTCACCCCTCCACTTT. Encoded protein: CASSPTGDSPLHF.

This chain uses TRBV6-5 with TRBJ2-7; possible D gene TRBD2, 5 bases. This CDR3 comprises 11 residues. CDR1 and CDR2 from the germline V gene are MNHEY and SVGAGI. CDR3 amino acids: CASRDSYEQYF. In DNA form, the CDR3 reads TGTGCAAGCCGGGATTCCTACGAGCAGTACTTC.

A single count supports this clone. V and J are TRBV28 and TRBJ1-5; D is perhaps TRBD1 (6 bases). V dropped 10 bases and J dropped 3 bases, with 10 bases sitting between them. This CDR3 has 12 residues. Germline loops: CDR1 MDHEN, CDR2 SYDVKM. CDR3 protein: CATQGYNQPQHF. In DNA form, the CDR3 reads TGTGCCACACAGGGTTACAATCAGCCCCAGCATTTT.

This chain joins TRBV28 and TRBJ2-7; TRBD1 matches at 7 bases. Looked up from germline, CDR1 is MDHEN and CDR2 is SYDVKM. The CDR3 has 14 amino acids. V lost 5 bases to trimming and J lost 2 bases; unmatched junction nucleotides: 6. Written as DNA, the CDR3 is TGTGCCAGCAGTCCGGGACAGCGAGCCTACGAGCAGTACTTC. It encodes CASSPGQRAYEQYF.

The V and J genes are TRBV6-5 and TRBJ1-1; possible D gene TRBD1, 6 bases. Germline assignment: CDR1 MNHEY and CDR2 SVGAGI. The CDR3 is 14 residues long. V was pared by 0 bases and J by 8 bases, with 13 bases between. The DNA for the CDR3 is TGTGCCAGCAGTTACTCGATTAGGGGGATCGAAGCTTTCTTT. Its protein is CASSYSIRGIEAFF.

The gene calls are TRBV28 and TRBJ1-4; D call uncertain. The CDR3 consists of 14 residues. V lost 4 bases and J 1 base, leaving 7 bases between the germline ends. The germline gives CDR1 MDHEN, CDR2 SYDVKM. The CDR3: CASSSGGTNEKLFF. CDR3 in DNA: TGTGCCAGCAGTTCGGGTGGAACTAATGAAAAACTGTTTTTT. Together with reference TRBV28 and TRBJ1-4, the CDR3 gives the full variable domain: DVKVTQSSRYLVKRTGEKVFLECVQDMDHENMFWYRQDPGLGLRLIYFSYDVKMKEKGDIPEGYSVSREKKERFSLILESASTNQTSMYLCASSSGGTNEKLFFGSGTQLSVL.

This clone occurred a few times. CDR3 in DNA: TGTGCCAGCAGCTTATCCCGACTACAGGGGTTATATGAAAAACTGTTTTTT. Translation: CASSLSRLQGLYEKLFF. The chain combines TRBV7-9 with TRBJ1-4, with 7 bases matching TRBD1. V shed 2 bases, J shed 6 bases, and the junction held 12 bases outside the gene matches. The CDR3 loop spans 17 amino acids. Looked up from germline, CDR1 is SEHNR and CDR2 is FQNEAQ (reference sequence).

The table lists this clone with a few counts. The DNA of the CDR3 is TGTGCCAGCAGCTTAGCACAGGGTTACAATGAGCAGTTCTTC. Its protein product is CASSLAQGYNEQFF. V gene TRBV7-6 combines with J gene TRBJ2-1; tentatively, D is TRBD1 (6 bases). The CDR3 loop spans 14 amino acids. Germline V gene lookup returns CDR1 SGHVS and CDR2 FNYEAQ. The germline V and J ends were trimmed by 0 bases and 4 bases, with 7 bases remaining between them.

The chain couples TRBV20-1 to TRBJ2-1; tentative D call: TRBD1 (5 bases). V lost 6 bases and J 6 bases, leaving 9 bases between the germline ends. This CDR3 region has 11 residues. Germline loops: CDR1 DFQATT, CDR2 SNEGSKA (reference sequence). The CDR3 is CSARQSNEQFF. For the CDR3, the DNA is TGCAGTGCCCGACAGTCCAATGAGCAGTTCTTC.

This rearrangement joins TRBV28 to TRBJ1-1; D gene unclear. V was clipped by 5 bases and J by 3 bases, with 13 bases between them. CDR1 and CDR2 (germline): MDHEN, SYDVKM. The CDR3 length is 14 residues. The CDR3 region has the DNA TGTGCCAGCAGTCAAGACGCGAGGTACACTGAAGCTTTCTTT. It is translated as CASSQDARYTEAFF.

This clone has more than one count but fewer than ten. This rearrangement joins TRBV5-1 to TRBJ2-2, with a tentative D call TRBD2 (6 bases). Germline CDR1 and CDR2: SGHRS and YFSETQ. Trimming removed 4 bases from V and 4 bases from J, with 23 bases in between. The CDR3 contains 18 residues. The CDR3 DNA reads TGCGCCAGCAGCCCTTTCAGCACTCTTGGAGGGACCACCGGGGAGCTGTTTTTT. Amino acid sequence: CASSPFSTLGGTTGELFF.

V usage is TRBV10-1 and J usage is TRBJ2-7; D might be TRBD1 (6 bases). The CDR3 has 14 amino acids. CDR1 and CDR2 (germline): WNHNN, SYGVQD (reference sequence). V shed 4 bases and J shed 6 bases, with 16 bases lying between them. Written as DNA, the CDR3 is TGCGCCAGCAGTGGGGCCCTGGGGGCTCGCGAGCAGTACTTC. Translating gives CASSGALGAREQYF.

This clone showed up just a few times. The J gene is TRBJ2-1, the V gene TRBV5-1; the D gene is possibly TRBD2 (6 bases). The V and J ends lost 3 bases and 4 bases respectively, with 11 bases between them. Germline lookup yields CDR1 SGHRS and CDR2 YFSETQ. CDR3 length: 14 amino acids. CDR3 region: CASSYSGGYNEQFF. CDR3 DNA sequence: TGCGCCAGCAGCTATAGCGGCGGATACAATGAGCAGTTCTTC.

This chain joins TRBV30 and TRBJ1-2; possibly TRBD1 for D (6 bases). Germline V gene data show CDR1 as GTSNPN and CDR2 as SVGIG (reference sequence). Trimming removed 3 bases from V and 4 bases from J, with 9 bases in between. The CDR3 is 12 amino acids. The DNA of the CDR3 is TGTGCCTGGAGCAGGGGTACCTATGGCTACACCTTC. This translates into CAWSRGTYGYTF.

This clone was picked up a small number of times. V is TRBV5-1 and J is TRBJ2-5, with 7 nucleotides matching TRBD1. V lost 1 base and J lost 1; bases outside the gene matches: 16. Germline V gene data show CDR1 as SGHRS and CDR2 as YFSETQ. The CDR3 consists of 19 residues. The CDR3 coding sequence is TGCGCCAGCAGCTTGTCTCTGAGACGACAGGGAGCAGCCCAAGAGACCCAGTACTTC. This translates into CASSLSLRRQGAAQETQYF.

V and J are TRBV11-2 and TRBJ2-2; D call uncertain. Trimming took off 5 bases at V and 1 base at J, with 2 bases between the two ends. The germline V gene encodes CDR1 SGHAT and CDR2 FQNNGV. The CDR3 is 12 residues long. In DNA, the CDR3 is TGTGCCAGCAGCCAGAACACCGGGGAGCTGTTTTTT. Protein: CASSQNTGELFF.

CDR3 in amino acids: CASSESTGRGYNEQFF. The CDR3 bases are TGCGCCAGCAGTGAGTCTACCGGGAGAGGCTACAATGAGCAGTTCTTC. The V gene is TRBV10-1, the J gene TRBJ2-1; D might be TRBD2 (6 bases). CDR1 is WNHNN and CDR2 is SYGVQD in the germline V gene (reference sequence). V was shortened by 0 bases and J by 3 bases, with 12 bases between the two germline ends. This CDR3 is 16 amino acids long.

J is TRBJ2-7 and V is TRBV6-5, with 7 bases lining up with TRBD1. Per germline, CDR1 MNHEY and CDR2 SVGAGI. The CDR3 sequence is 14 residues long. J lost 4 bases, V lost 7 bases, and 10 bases had no gene match. CDR3 sequence: CASKSDRSAYEQYF. The CDR3 DNA follows: TGTGCCAGCAAATCGGACAGGAGTGCGTACGAGCAGTACTTC.

The chain recombines TRBV5-1 with TRBJ2-2; 8 positions match TRBD1. After removal of 4 bases from V and 5 bases from J, the junction contained 7 bases not matched to a gene. This CDR3 is built from 15 residues. Germline CDR1 is SGHRS and CDR2 is YFSETQ. This chain's CDR3 is CASSPTGAGTGELFF. CDR3 DNA sequence: TGCGCCAGCAGCCCGACAGGGGCTGGGACCGGGGAGCTGTTTTTT.

This clone was observed a few times. V is TRBV15 and J is TRBJ2-1; D is ambiguous. CDR1 is LNHNV and CDR2 is YYDKDF in the germline V gene (reference sequence). Trimming took 0 bases from V and 6 from J, leaving 15 bases between them. The CDR3 consists of 16 residues. The CDR3 nucleotides read TGTGCCACCAGCAGAGAGGGCAGCCGCCTAACCAATGAGCAGTTCTTC. It specifies CATSREGSRLTNEQFF.

The rearrangement links TRBV28 to TRBJ1-6, with D maybe TRBD1 (5 bases). V was trimmed by 5 bases and J by 6 bases, leaving 14 bases between them. The CDR3 covers 15 residues. The germline V gene has CDR1 MDHEN and CDR2 SYDVKM. The CDR3 region has the DNA TGTGCCAGCAGTCCCCAGGGTATGGTTAATTCACCCCTCCACTTT. It specifies CASSPQGMVNSPLHF.

The chain recombines TRBV4-1 with TRBJ2-5; possibly TRBD2 for D (7 bases). This CDR3 region has 15 residues. The germline V and J ends were trimmed by 1 base and 2 bases, with 11 bases remaining between them. Germline V gives CDR1 MGHRA, CDR2 YSYEKL. The CDR3: CASSQVSGTQETQYF. The CDR3 nucleotides read TGCGCCAGCAGCCAAGTCAGCGGGACACAAGAGACCCAGTACTTC.

The chain employs TRBV19 and TRBJ1-5; weak D call: TRBD1 (6 bases). V lost 3 bases and J 0 bases, leaving 9 bases between the germline ends. This CDR3 spans 15 amino acids. From germline, CDR1 is LNHDA and CDR2 SQIVND (reference sequence). The CDR3 region has the DNA TGTGCCAGTAGTATTGGACAGTCTAGCAATCAGCCCCAGCATTTT. This gives the protein CASSIGQSSNQPQHF.

In its sample, this clone was seen many times. This chain connects TRBV10-3 to TRBJ1-1; D is unresolved. V lost 7 bases, J lost 2 bases, and 11 bases lay in between. The CDR3 is 13 residues long. Germline V lookup: CDR1 ENHRY, CDR2 SYGVKD. The CDR3 loop reads CAIKVGINTEAFF. The CDR3 bases are TGTGCCATCAAGGTGGGCATCAACACTGAAGCTTTCTTT.

The chain joins TRBV28 to TRBJ2-6; weak D call: TRBD1 (6 bases). Germline CDR1 is MDHEN and CDR2 is SYDVKM. The CDR3 is 17 amino acids. The V and J ends lost 10 bases and 1 base respectively, with 20 bases between them. The CDR3 DNA reads as TGTGCCACCTCAACCAGGGGTGCTGGTTCTGGGGCCAACGTCCTGACTTTC. Encoded protein: CATSTRGAGSGANVLTF.

This clone was seen more than once but under ten times. V is TRBV7-9 and J is TRBJ2-1; TRBD2 aligns across 14 bases. CDR1 is SEHNR, CDR2 FQNEAQ, per germline (reference sequence). CDR3 length: 16 residues. The V gene end was trimmed by 2 bases and the J gene end by 8 bases; junction bases not matched to a gene: 5. The CDR3 DNA is TGTGCCAGCAGCTTACCCGGGACTAGCGGGAGCTATGAGCAGTTCTTC. Translation gives CASSLPGTSGSYEQFF.

V is TRBV12-2 and J is TRBJ2-1; the D call in the table, TRBD1, was not verified against the DNA. TRBV12-2 is recorded as a pseudogene. This CDR3 is built from 13 residues. CDR3 protein: CASRLVTGHEQFF. The CDR3 nucleotides read TGTGCAAGTCGCTTAGTCACTGGGCATGAGCAGTTCTTC.